This record covers a single T cell receptor beta chain. Primers for the PCR totalled 60 Vbeta and 13 Jbeta. Profiling relied on immunoSEQ multiplex PCR, and the TCRdb table lists in-frame clones only, not all of them. This sample has roughly 130,000 clones; approximately 76% occur once, and the top ten carry approximately 1.8%. The sample comes from a study of cytomegalovirus exposure and HLA in healthy donors. This CDR3 contains 18 residues. V was clipped by 1 base and J by 4 bases; unmatched bases: 6. CDR1 MGHRA and CDR2 YSYEKL come from the germline V gene. Sequenced: PBMCs. The chain has TRBV4-1 and TRBJ2-5; 16 bases fit TRBD2. The sequence derives from a man aged 35 to 55 in good health and CMV-seronegative. CDR3 nucleotide sequence: TGCGCCAGCAGCCAAGGGGGACTAGCGGGAGGGATGGTAGAGACCCAGTACTTC. Its translation is CASSQGGLAGGMVETQYF.